A selection of T cell receptor beta chains follows, all from one sample in a study of blood T cell repertoires in COVID-19. Clones were read by immunoSEQ multiplex PCR, and TCRdb kept only the in-frame ones, dropping some. This table holds roughly 90,000 clones, around 90% found once. Sequencing used peripheral blood. These receptors all stem from a man aged 40-50 years with acute or convalescent COVID-19. The CDR3 runs from the conserved cysteine through the conserved F or W. D genes are given only for firm matches. Not every row has a clone size; where given, it reads once, few, many or a size class.

j_call clone_size cdr3_length d_call v_call cdr3_nt cdr3_aa
TRBJ1-2 . 13 TRBD1 TRBV19 TGTGCCAGTTGCGAACGGGACAGGTATGGCTACACCTTC CASCERDRYGYTF
TRBJ2-7 . 14 TRBD1 TRBV10-3 TGTGCCATCAGGGTTCCGGGACAGGGGGACGAGCAGTACTTC CAIRVPGQGDEQYF
TRBJ1-4 . 14 . TRBV5-4 TGTGCCAGCAGCTCAGATTCAACTAATGAAAAACTGTTTTTT CASSSDSTNEKLFF
TRBJ1-1 . 14 . TRBV19 TGTGCCACTAAAATGGGGGCAGAGAACACTGAAGCTTTCTTT CATKMGAENTEAFF
TRBJ2-1 few 15 . TRBV7-9 TGTGCCAGCAGCTTAACTAGCAGGGTATGGGATGAGCAGTTCTTC CASSLTSRVWDEQFF
TRBJ2-5 . 15 TRBD2 TRBV7-3 TGTGCCAGCAGCCTAGCGGGGGGACGACAAGAGACCCAGTACTTC CASSLAGGRQETQYF
TRBJ2-1 . 14 TRBD2 TRBV30 TGTGCCTGGAGTAGTAGCGGGGGGGCGTTTGGGCAGTTCTTC CAWSSSGGAFGQFF
TRBJ1-2 few 13 . TRBV10-3 TGTGCCATCAGTGAGAGTTTGGAGGACGGCTACACCTTC CAISESLEDGYTF
TRBJ2-5 . 15 . TRBV27 TGTGCCAGCAGCCGGGCAGGGCAGGTCGATGAGACCCAGTACTTC CASSRAGQVDETQYF
TRBJ2-1 . 15 TRBD2 TRBV4-2 TGTGCCAGCAGCCAAGACAAGCGGGAGGACAATGAGCAGTTCTTC CASSQDKREDNEQFF
TRBJ1-2 . 16 TRBD1 TRBV11-2 TGTGCCAGCAGCCTCATTGGGTCGGGACAGGCCTATGGCTACACCTTC CASSLIGSGQAYGYTF
TRBJ2-3 once 14 . TRBV6-5 TGTGCCAGCAGACAGGCCCACTGGACAGATACGCAGTATTTT CASRQAHWTDTQYF
TRBJ1-1 . 14 TRBD1 TRBV13 TGTGCCAGCAGCGTATCGACAGGGAGGACTGAAGCTTTCTTT CASSVSTGRTEAFF
TRBJ1-2 . 16 . TRBV21-1 TGTGCCAGCAGCAAATTCCTTTTGGCAGGGCCCTATGGCTACACCTTC CASSKFLLAGPYGYTF
TRBJ2-2 . 16 . TRBV19 TGTGCCAGTAGTAGCCGGGACTTTGAGAACACCGGGGAGCTGTTTTTT CASSSRDFENTGELFF
TRBJ2-1 large 15 . TRBV2 TGTGCCAGCAGTGATTTCCAGGGTTCCTACAATGAGCAGTTCTTC CASSDFQGSYNEQFF
TRBJ1-1 . 12 . TRBV6-5 TGTGCCAGCAGCCCCGGGAGATTTGAAGCTTTCTTT CASSPGRFEAFF
TRBJ1-2 . 14 TRBD1 TRBV29-1 TGCAGCGTTGTAATCGACAGGGCTGGCTATGGCTACACCTTC CSVVIDRAGYGYTF
TRBJ2-2 . 16 TRBD2 TRBV14 TGTGCCAGCAGCCAATTCCGGACTAGCGCGACCGGGGAGCTGTTTTTT CASSQFRTSATGELFF
TRBJ2-1 . 13 TRBD2 TRBV7-2 TGTGCCAGCAGCCTCGGGGGGGCCTATGAGCAGTTCTTC CASSLGGAYEQFF
TRBJ1-3 once 14 . TRBV27 TGTGCCAGCGCGAAGCTCGGTTCTGGAAACACCATATATTTT CASAKLGSGNTIYF
TRBJ2-5 . 13 . TRBV30 TGTGCCTGGAGTTGGGGCGAAAAAGAGACCCAGTACTTC CAWSWGEKETQYF
TRBJ2-5 once 15 TRBD2 TRBV6-5 TGTGCCAGCAGAGGACTAGCGGGGGTGCAAGAGACCCAGTACTTC CASRGLAGVQETQYF
TRBJ1-1 . 11 . TRBV19 TGTGCCAGTGGCTGGAACACTGAAGCTTTCTTT CASGWNTEAFF
TRBJ2-7 . 14 . TRBV11-2 TGTGCCAGCAGCTTAGTGACAGGACTCTACGAGCAGTACTTC CASSLVTGLYEQYF
TRBJ1-5 . 15 TRBD1 TRBV29-1 TGCAGCGTTGTAGAGGGTGGACAGGGGGCTCAGCCCCAGCATTTT CSVVEGGQGAQPQHF
TRBJ2-7 . 15 TRBD1 TRBV18 TGTGCCAGCTCACCACCGGCAACAGGGGATGGCGAGCAGTACTTC CASSPPATGDGEQYF
TRBJ1-1 . 14 . TRBV14 TGTGCCAGCAGCCCCTCCCGGGGGGGCACTGAAGCTTTCTTT CASSPSRGGTEAFF
TRBJ2-7 once 14 TRBD1 TRBV29-1 TGCAGCGTCGACTCCGGGACAGCAAGCTACGAGCAGTACTTC CSVDSGTASYEQYF
TRBJ1-1 . 14 TRBD1 TRBV5-1 TGCGCCAGCAGCCCGGGACAGGCAGGCACTGAAGCTTTCTTT CASSPGQAGTEAFF
TRBJ1-2 . 16 TRBD1 TRBV20-1 TGCAGTGCTAGTGGGGGACAGGGGTCGGCTAACTATGGCTACACCTTC CSASGGQGSANYGYTF
TRBJ1-4 . 18 . TRBV4-2 TGTGCCAGCAGCGGATGGGAGGACCTTTCTGCAACTAATGAAAAACTGTTTTTT CASSGWEDLSATNEKLFF
TRBJ1-4 . 14 TRBD1 TRBV3-1/TRBV3-2 TGTGCCAGCAGCTCCGGGACAGGGAAAGAAAAACTGTTTTTT CASSSGTGKEKLFF
TRBJ1-1 . 14 . TRBV3-1/TRBV3-2 TGTGCCAGCAGCCGAGGCGGAATGAACACTGAAGCTTTCTTT CASSRGGMNTEAFF
TRBJ1-2 . 14 . TRBV11-2 TGTGCCAGCAGCTTAGATCCTTCCTCCGGTGGCTACACCTTC CASSLDPSSGGYTF
TRBJ2-7 . 13 . TRBV27 TGTGCCAGCAGTTTAAGCCATACCTACGAGCAGTACTTC CASSLSHTYEQYF
TRBJ1-2 . 14 . TRBV11-2 TGTGCCAGCAGCCCCAACTCGGGGTCAGGTGGCTACACCTTC CASSPNSGSGGYTF
TRBJ1-4 . 14 TRBD1 TRBV7-9 TGTGCCAGCAGCCCCGACAGGGGGAATGAAAAACTGTTTTTT CASSPDRGNEKLFF
TRBJ2-2 . 16 . TRBV24-1 TGTGCCACCAGTCCGAGCCGCGGGTGGAACACCGGGGAGCTGTTTTTT CATSPSRGWNTGELFF
TRBJ1-1 . 11 . TRBV6-5 TGTGCCAGCAGTCGAGATAATGAAGCTTTCTTT CASSRDNEAFF
TRBJ1-2 few 12 . TRBV2 TGTGCCAGCAGTGAGGAGGGTTTCGGCTACACCTTC CASSEEGFGYTF